The rows below give T cell receptor beta chains drawn from one sample of a study of beta chain features in type 1 diabetes. Here immunoSEQ multiplex PCR was the method, and the copy in TCRdb shows in-frame clones only, minus some. The table shows 200,000 to 300,000 clones, with under 70% occurring only once. Sample: naive CD4+ T cells from blood. These receptors all come from a man aged 25 to 40 in good health. Both conserved end residues are part of each CDR3. The D gene is left open where the match is weak. Clone size, where shown, is once, few, many, or a class for clones that have expanded.

d_gene	v_gene	j_gene	abundance	CDR3nt	CDR3aa
-	TRBV30	TRBJ1-2	-	TGTGCCTGGAGTAAGGGCCAGCCCTATGGCTACACCTTC	CAWSKGQPYGYTF
TRBD1	TRBV30	TRBJ1-3	-	TGTGCCTTTTCCGGGACAGCTGGAAACACCATATATTTT	CAFSGTAGNTIYF
-	TRBV5-1	TRBJ2-3	-	TGCGCCAGCAGCGACCCCAAGGGCACAGATACGCAGTATTTT	CASSDPKGTDTQYF
-	TRBV9	TRBJ2-7	few	TGTGCCAGCAGCCCCGGACTGGTTTCCTACGAGCAGTACTTC	CASSPGLVSYEQYF
-	TRBV30	TRBJ1-2	few	TGTGCCGGACGGGGCTTCGATGGCTACACCTTC	CAGRGFDGYTF
-	TRBV6-5	TRBJ2-5	-	TGTGCCAGCAGTTTTGCCGGGGGGCGAGAGACCCAGTACTTC	CASSFAGGRETQYF
TRBD1	TRBV7-9	TRBJ2-7	few	TGTGCCAGCAGCTCGATAAAACAGGGGGCCATATACGAGCAGTACTTC	CASSSIKQGAIYEQYF
TRBD1	TRBV30	TRBJ1-1	-	TGTGCCTGGAGTATACCCGGGACAGGGAGAGGGAACACTGAAGCTTTCTTT	CAWSIPGTGRGNTEAFF
TRBD1	TRBV4-1	TRBJ1-2	-	TGCGCCAGCAGCCATTTCGACAGGGAAACCTATGGCTACACCTTC	CASSHFDRETYGYTF
TRBD2	TRBV29-1	TRBJ2-2	-	TGCAGCGTTGCGGGACTAGCGAACACCGGGGAGCTGTTTTTT	CSVAGLANTGELFF
-	TRBV29-1	TRBJ1-1	-	TGCAGCGTTGAAGGAAAATTTTGGACTGAAGCTTTCTTT	CSVEGKFWTEAFF
TRBD1	TRBV19	TRBJ2-1	-	TGTGCCAGTAGGGAATACGGGACAGGTGCGAATGAGCAGTTCTTC	CASREYGTGANEQFF
-	TRBV6-5	TRBJ2-1	-	TGTGCCAGCAGTACACAGGGTGGGGGTGAGCAGTTCTTC	CASSTQGGGEQFF
TRBD1	TRBV28	TRBJ2-7	few	TGTGCCAGCAGTTCATCCGGGACAGAGCGGTACTTC	CASSSSGTERYF
-	TRBV7-9	TRBJ1-1	-	TGTGCCAGCAGCTTAGGTGGACACCCGAACACTGAAGCTTTCTTT	CASSLGGHPNTEAFF
-	TRBV2	TRBJ2-3	-	TGTGCCAGCAGTGAAAATCGGGAGACGCAGTATTTT	CASSENRETQYF